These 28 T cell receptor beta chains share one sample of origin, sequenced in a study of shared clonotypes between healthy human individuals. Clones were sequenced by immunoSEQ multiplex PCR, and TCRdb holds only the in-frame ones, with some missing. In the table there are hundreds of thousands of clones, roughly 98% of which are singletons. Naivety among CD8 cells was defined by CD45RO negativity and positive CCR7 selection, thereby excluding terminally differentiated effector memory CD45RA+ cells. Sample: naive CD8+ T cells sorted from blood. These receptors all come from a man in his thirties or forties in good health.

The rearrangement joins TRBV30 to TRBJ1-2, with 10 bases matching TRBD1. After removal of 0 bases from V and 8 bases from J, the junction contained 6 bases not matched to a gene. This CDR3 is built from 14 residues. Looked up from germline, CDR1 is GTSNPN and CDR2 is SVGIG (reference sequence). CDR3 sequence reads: CAWSVGTGVWGYTF. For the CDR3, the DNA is TGTGCCTGGAGTGTGGGGACAGGGGTTTGGGGCTACACCTTC. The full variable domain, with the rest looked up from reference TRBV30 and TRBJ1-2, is SQTIHQWPATLVQPVGSPLSLECTVEGTSNPNLYWYRQAAGRGLQLLFYSVGIGQISSEVPQNLSASRPQDRQFILSSKKLLLSDSGFYLCAWSVGTGVWGYTFGSGTRLTVV.

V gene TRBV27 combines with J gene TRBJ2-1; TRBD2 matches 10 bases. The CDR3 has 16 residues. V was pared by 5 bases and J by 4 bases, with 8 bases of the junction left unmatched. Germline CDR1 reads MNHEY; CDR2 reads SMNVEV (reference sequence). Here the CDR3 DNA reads TGTGCCAGCAGTGGTCCCGGGACTAGCGTTTACAATGAGCAGTTCTTC. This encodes CASSGPGTSVYNEQFF.

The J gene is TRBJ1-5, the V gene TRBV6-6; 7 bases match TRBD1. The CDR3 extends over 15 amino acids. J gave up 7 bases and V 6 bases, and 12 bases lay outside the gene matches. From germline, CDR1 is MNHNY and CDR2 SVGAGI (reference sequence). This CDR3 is CASSLQRGLEQPQHF. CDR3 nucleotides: TGTGCCAGCAGCCTACAGAGGGGGCTCGAACAGCCCCAGCATTTT.

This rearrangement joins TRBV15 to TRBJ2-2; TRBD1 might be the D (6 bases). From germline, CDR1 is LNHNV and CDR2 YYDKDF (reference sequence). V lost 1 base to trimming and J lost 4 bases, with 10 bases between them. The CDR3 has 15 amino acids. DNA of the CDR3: TGTGCCACCAGCAGAGTTCAGGGGATCACCGGGGAGCTGTTTTTT. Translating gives CATSRVQGITGELFF. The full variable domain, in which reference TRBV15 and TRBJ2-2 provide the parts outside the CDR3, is DAMVIQNPRYQVTQFGKPVTLSCSQTLNHNVMYWYQQKSSQAPKLLFHYYDKDFNNEADTPDNFQSRRPNTSFCFLDIRSPGLGDTAMYLCATSRVQGITGELFFGEGSRLTVL.

In DNA form, the CDR3 reads TGTGCCAGCCCCGGGACTGCGCCATCCAATGAGCAGTTCTTC. Its translation: CASPGTAPSNEQFF. The V and J genes are TRBV2 and TRBJ2-1, with D possibly matching TRBD2 (6 bases). This CDR3 comprises 14 residues. CDR1 and CDR2 from the germline V gene are SNHLY and FYNNEI. V gave up 8 bases and J gave up 6 bases, with 17 bases separating them.

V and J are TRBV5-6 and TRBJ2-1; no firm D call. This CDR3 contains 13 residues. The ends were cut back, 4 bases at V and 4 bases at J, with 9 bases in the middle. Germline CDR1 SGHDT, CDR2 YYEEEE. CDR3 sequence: CASSPSWYNEQFF. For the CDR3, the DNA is TGTGCCAGCAGCCCCTCATGGTACAATGAGCAGTTCTTC.

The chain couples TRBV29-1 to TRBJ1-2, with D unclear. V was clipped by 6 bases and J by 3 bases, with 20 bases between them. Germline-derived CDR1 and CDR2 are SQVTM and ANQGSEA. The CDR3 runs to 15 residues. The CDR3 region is CSVHVGSRYDYGYTF. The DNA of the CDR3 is TGCAGCGTGCACGTTGGGTCCAGGTATGACTATGGCTACACCTTC.

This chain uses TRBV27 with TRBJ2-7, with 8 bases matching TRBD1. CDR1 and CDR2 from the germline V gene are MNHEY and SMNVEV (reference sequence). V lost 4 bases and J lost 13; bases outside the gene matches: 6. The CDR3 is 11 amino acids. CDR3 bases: TGTGCCAGCAGTTCCGGACAGGGCGATTACTTC. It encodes CASSSGQGDYF.

CDR3 sequence reads: CASSLQAVSAYEQYF. CDR3 DNA: TGCGCCAGCAGCTTACAGGCCGTTAGTGCCTACGAGCAGTACTTC. This chain joins TRBV5-1 and TRBJ2-7; the D gene is possibly TRBD1 (5 bases). The CDR3 loop spans 15 amino acids. CDR1 SGHRS and CDR2 YFSETQ come from the germline V gene. Trimming took 2 bases from V and 2 from J, leaving 14 bases between them.

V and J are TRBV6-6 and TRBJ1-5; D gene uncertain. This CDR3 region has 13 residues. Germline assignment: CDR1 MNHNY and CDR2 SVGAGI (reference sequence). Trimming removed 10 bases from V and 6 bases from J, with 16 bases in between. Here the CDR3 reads CAISSSLGQPQHF. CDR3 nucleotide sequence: TGTGCCATTTCATCGAGTCTGGGTCAGCCCCAGCATTTT.

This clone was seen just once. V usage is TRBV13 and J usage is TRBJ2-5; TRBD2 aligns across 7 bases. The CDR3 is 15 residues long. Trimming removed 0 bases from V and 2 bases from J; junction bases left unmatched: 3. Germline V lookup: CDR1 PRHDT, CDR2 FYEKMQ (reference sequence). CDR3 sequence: CASSLGDSGQETQYF. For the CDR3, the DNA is TGTGCCAGCAGCTTAGGTGATAGCGGGCAAGAGACCCAGTACTTC.

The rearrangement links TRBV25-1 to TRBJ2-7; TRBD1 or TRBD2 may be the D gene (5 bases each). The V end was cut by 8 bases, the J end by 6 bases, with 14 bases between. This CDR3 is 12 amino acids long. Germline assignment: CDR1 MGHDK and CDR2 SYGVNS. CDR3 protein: CASGPGTREQYF. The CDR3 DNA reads TGTGCCAGCGGGCCAGGGACGCGCGAGCAGTACTTC.

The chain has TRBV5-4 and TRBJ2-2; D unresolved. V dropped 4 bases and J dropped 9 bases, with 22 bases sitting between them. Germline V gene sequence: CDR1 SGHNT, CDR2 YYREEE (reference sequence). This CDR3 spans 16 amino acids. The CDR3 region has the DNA TGTGCCAGCAGCCAATTCCCACGGATTAAAGACTGGGAGCTGTTTTTT. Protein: CASSQFPRIKDWELFF.

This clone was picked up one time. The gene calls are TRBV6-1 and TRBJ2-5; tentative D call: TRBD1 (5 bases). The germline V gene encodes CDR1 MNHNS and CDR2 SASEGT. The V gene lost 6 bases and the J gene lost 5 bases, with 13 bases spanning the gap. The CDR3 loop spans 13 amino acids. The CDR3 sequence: CASRSGLRETQYF. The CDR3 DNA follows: TGTGCCAGCAGATCAGGGCTACGGGAGACCCAGTACTTC.

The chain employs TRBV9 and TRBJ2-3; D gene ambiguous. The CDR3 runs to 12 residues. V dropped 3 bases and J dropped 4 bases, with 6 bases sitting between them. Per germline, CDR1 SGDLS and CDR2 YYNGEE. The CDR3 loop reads CASSDPSDTQYF. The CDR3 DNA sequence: TGTGCCAGCAGCGACCCATCAGATACGCAGTATTTT.

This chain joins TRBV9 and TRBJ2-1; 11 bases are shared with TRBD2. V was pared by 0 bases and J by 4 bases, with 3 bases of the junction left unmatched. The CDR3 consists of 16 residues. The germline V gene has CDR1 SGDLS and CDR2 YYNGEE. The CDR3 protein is CASSVATSGKYNEQFF. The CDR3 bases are TGTGCCAGCAGCGTAGCGACTAGCGGGAAATACAATGAGCAGTTCTTC.

The CDR3 spells CAWSPGVGNEQFF. The CDR3 bases are TGTGCCTGGAGTCCAGGGGTAGGAAATGAGCAGTTCTTC. The rearrangement joins TRBV30 to TRBJ2-1; D might be TRBD1 (6 bases). The ends were cut back, 2 bases at V and 7 bases at J, with 12 bases in the middle. The CDR3 has 13 residues. Per germline, CDR1 GTSNPN and CDR2 SVGIG (reference sequence).

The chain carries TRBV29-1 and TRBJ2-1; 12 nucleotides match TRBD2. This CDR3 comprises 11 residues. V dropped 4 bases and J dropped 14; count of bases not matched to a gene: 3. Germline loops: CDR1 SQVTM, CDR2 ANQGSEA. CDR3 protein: CSVGLAGVKFF. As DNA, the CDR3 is TGCAGCGTTGGACTAGCGGGAGTTAAGTTCTTC.

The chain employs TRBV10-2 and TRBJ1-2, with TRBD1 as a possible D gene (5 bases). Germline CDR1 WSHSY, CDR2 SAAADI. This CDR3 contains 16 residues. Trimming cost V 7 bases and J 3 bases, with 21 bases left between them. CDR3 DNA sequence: TGCGCCAGCAACGAGTTAGGGGCGCCGCTGGACTATGGCTACACCTTC. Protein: CASNELGAPLDYGYTF.

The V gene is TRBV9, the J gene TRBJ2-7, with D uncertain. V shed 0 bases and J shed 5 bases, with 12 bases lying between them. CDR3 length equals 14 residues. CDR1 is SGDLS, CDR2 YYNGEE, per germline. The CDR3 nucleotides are TGTGCCAGCAGCGTAGGAATTAATCCTAACGAGCAGTACTTC. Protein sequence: CASSVGINPNEQYF.

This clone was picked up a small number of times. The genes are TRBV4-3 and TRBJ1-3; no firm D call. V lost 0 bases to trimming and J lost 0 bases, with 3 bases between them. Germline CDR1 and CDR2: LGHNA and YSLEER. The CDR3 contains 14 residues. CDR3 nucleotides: TGCGCCAGCAGCCAAGACCGCTCTGGAAACACCATATATTTT. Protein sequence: CASSQDRSGNTIYF.

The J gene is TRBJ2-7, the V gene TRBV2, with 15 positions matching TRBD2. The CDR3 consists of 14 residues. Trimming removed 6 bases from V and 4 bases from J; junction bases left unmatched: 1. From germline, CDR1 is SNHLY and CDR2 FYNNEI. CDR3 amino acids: CASRGLAGGYEQYF. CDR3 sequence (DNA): TGTGCCAGCAGGGGACTAGCGGGGGGATACGAGCAGTACTTC.

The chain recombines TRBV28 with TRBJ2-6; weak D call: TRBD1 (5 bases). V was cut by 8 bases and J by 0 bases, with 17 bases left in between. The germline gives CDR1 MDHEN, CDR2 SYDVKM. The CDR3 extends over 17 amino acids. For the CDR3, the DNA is TGTGCCAGCCAAACAGGTCGCGCCCCCTCTGGGGCCAACGTCCTGACTTTC. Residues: CASQTGRAPSGANVLTF.

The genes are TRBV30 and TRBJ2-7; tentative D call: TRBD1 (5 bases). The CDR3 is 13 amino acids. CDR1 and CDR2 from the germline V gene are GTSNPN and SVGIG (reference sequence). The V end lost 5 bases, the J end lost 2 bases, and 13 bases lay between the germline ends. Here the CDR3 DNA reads TGTGCCTGGGGACACCCTTATACCTACGAGCAGTACTTC. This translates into CAWGHPYTYEQYF.

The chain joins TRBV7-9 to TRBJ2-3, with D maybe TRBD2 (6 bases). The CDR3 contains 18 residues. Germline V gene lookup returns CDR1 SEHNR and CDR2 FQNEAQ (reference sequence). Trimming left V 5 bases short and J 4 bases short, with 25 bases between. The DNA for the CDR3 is TGTGCCAGCAGCCCGAAGTGGAGGGGAGAGACGGGAGCAGATACGCAGTATTTT. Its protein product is CASSPKWRGETGADTQYF.

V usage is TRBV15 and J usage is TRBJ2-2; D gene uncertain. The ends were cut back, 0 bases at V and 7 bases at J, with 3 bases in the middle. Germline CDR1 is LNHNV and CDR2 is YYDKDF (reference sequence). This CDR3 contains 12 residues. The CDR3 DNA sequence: TGTGCCACCAGCAGAGACGACGGGGAGCTGTTTTTT. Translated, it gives CATSRDDGELFF. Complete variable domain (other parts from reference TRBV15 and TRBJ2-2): DAMVIQNPRYQVTQFGKPVTLSCSQTLNHNVMYWYQQKSSQAPKLLFHYYDKDFNNEADTPDNFQSRRPNTSFCFLDIRSPGLGDTAMYLCATSRDDGELFFGEGSRLTVL.

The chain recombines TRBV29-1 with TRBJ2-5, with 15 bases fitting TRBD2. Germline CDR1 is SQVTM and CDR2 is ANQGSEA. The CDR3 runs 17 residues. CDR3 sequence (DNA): TGCAGTGCGACCGGGACTAGCGGGAGGACTGGCAGGGAGACCCAGTACTTC. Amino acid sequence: CSATGTSGRTGRETQYF.

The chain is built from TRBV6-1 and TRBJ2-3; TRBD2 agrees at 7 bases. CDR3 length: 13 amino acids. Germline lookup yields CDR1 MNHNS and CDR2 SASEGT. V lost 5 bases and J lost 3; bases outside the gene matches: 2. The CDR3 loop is CASSWGGTDTQYF. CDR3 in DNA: TGTGCCAGCAGTTGGGGGGGGACAGATACGCAGTATTTT.